This T cell receptor (beta chain) was recorded in a study of graft-versus-host responses after intestinal transplantation. The wider study: Recipients across the board were started on anti-thymocyte globulin induction, then kept on tacrolimus and steroids for about 3 years.

Study-wide points: Individuals carrying graft-donor T cell macrochimerism showed high graft-versus-host to host-versus-graft clonal ratios in allografts.

Clones were sequenced by immunoSEQ multiplex PCR, and TCRdb holds only the in-frame ones, with some missing. The repertoire holds tens of thousands of clones, with around 92% as singletons. The length of the CDR3 is 14 residues. Trimming took 5 bases from V and 7 from J; bases not matched to a gene: 9. From germline, CDR1 is MNHNY and CDR2 SVGAGI (reference sequence). On this clone itself: What it binds is not known.

The specimen comprised unstimulated CD4+ T cells sorted from spleen or lymph node cells, sampled before intestinal transplant. This TCR came from a human donor who received an intestinal transplant. J is TRBJ1-2 and V is TRBV6-6; 8 bases map to TRBD1. The CDR3 protein is CASSGQGESGGYTF. As DNA, the CDR3 is TGTGCCAGCAGTGGACAGGGTGAATCTGGTGGCTACACCTTC.